The clone carrying this TCR beta chain was observed a single time. The record originates from a study of blood T cell repertoires in COVID-19. Looking at the study overall: Italy, Spain and the United States were the sources of the convalescent and acute COVID-19 samples. PBMCs, B-cell-depleted T cells, or T cells provided the cDNA or gDNA that made up the material.

The CDR3 covers 12 residues. Trimming took 3 bases from V and 4 from J, leaving 9 bases between them. Germline V gene lookup returns CDR1 SQVTM and CDR2 ANQGSEA. The data were produced by immunoSEQ multiplex PCR, yet TCRdb's version contains in-frame clones alone and is incomplete. This sample carries approximately 210,000 clones, about nine tenths of them seen once, and the ten largest clones take approximately 10%. Patients of the Seattle cohort, enrolled during active infection, were followed longitudinally. V and J are TRBV29-1 and TRBJ2-5; no firm D call. The sample was peripheral blood. The source of this sequence is a man aged 50-59 years with COVID-19, enrolled during active disease. The CDR3 loop is CSVDSRRETQYF. DNA of the CDR3: TGCAGCGTTGACTCTCGGAGAGAGACCCAGTACTTC. The full variable domain, completed using reference TRBV29-1 and TRBJ2-5, is SAVISQKPSRDICQRGTSLTIQCQVDSQVTMMFWYRQQPGQSLTLIATANQGSEATYESGFVIDKFPISRPNLTFSTLTVSNMSPEDSSIYLCSVDSRRETQYFGPGTRLLVL.